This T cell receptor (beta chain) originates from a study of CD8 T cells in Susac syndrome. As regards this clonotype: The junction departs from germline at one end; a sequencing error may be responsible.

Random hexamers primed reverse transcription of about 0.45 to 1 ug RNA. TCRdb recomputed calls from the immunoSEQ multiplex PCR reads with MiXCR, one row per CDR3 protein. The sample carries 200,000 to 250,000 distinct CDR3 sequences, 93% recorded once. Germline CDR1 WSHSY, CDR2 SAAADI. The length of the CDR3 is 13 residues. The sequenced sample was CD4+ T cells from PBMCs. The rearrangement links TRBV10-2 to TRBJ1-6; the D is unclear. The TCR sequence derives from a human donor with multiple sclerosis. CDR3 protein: CPSSVSINSPLHF. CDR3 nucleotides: TGCCCCAGCAGTGTTAGCATTAATTCACCCCTCCACTTT.